The T cell receptor (beta chain) under discussion was sequenced for a study of blood T cell repertoires in COVID-19. From germline, CDR1 is KGHSH and CDR2 LQKENI. Trimming took off 2 bases at V and 1 base at J, with 15 bases between the two ends. The CDR3 is made up of 17 amino acids. The authors' processing: Reference gene primers were amplified, and this amplification served to estimate nucleated cell counts. This table comes from immunoSEQ multiplex PCR, and its TCRdb copy is limited to in-frame clones, with some not included. V, J and clone size reflect that table, while D and trimming were determined from the DNA. The sample shows 200,000 to 250,000 clones, 87% of them seen only once.

The rearrangement joins TRBV18 to TRBJ1-3; a possible D gene is TRBD1 (5 bases). Sequencing was performed on PBMCs or T cells enriched from blood (not recorded which). This clonotype was obtained from a woman aged 30 to 39 with acute COVID-19. The CDR3 nucleotides are TGTGCCAGCTCACCATTAACAGGACCCCCTTCTGGAAACACCATATATTTT. Translating it yields CASSPLTGPPSGNTIYF.